These 7 T cell receptor beta chains came from one sample sequenced in a study of T-cell reconstitution after alpha-beta-depleted transplantation in children. The TCRbeta library incorporated unique molecular identifiers. One entry per CDR3 protein results from TCRdb running MiXCR on the PCR reads. The sample lists about 830,000 distinct CDR3 sequences, about 16% occurring once. Sequences were derived from PBMCs, mostly from graft donor cells, sampled 360 days after TCRalphabeta/CD19-depleted stem cell transplant. Receptors originate from a male patient younger than 18 who had a stem cell transplant for acute lymphoblastic leukemia, so the T cells may come from the graft donor.

The chain is built from TRBV7-9 and TRBJ2-1; 10 bases agree with TRBD2. This CDR3 spans 15 amino acids. Germline-derived CDR1 and CDR2 are SEHNR and FQNEAQ (reference sequence). V trimming: 5 bases; J trimming: 2 bases; junction bases outside the gene matches: 3. DNA for the CDR3: TGTGCCAGCAGCCACCTAGCGGGAGCCTACAATGAGCAGTTCTTC. Translation gives CASSHLAGAYNEQFF.

This chain joins TRBV10-3 and TRBJ2-5; D not certain. The V and J ends lost 4 bases and 2 bases respectively, with 11 bases between them. The germline gives CDR1 ENHRY, CDR2 SYGVKD. The CDR3 totals 14 residues. DNA for the CDR3: TGTGCCATCAGTGGGCGAGACCTTCAAGAGACCCAGTACTTC. It encodes CAISGRDLQETQYF.

This clonotype was counted between two and nine times. The chain couples TRBV5-1 to TRBJ2-7; TRBD2 might be the D (6 bases). The germline gives CDR1 SGHRS, CDR2 YFSETQ. The CDR3 runs 16 residues. Deletions cut 1 base from V and 4 bases from J, with 18 bases between. CDR3 nucleotide sequence: TGCGCCAGCAGCTTGCTGACACTTCGGGGGAGGTACGAGCAGTACTTC. Its translation is CASSLLTLRGRYEQYF.

The gene calls are TRBV27 and TRBJ2-7, with TRBD2 as a possible D gene (6 bases). In germline, CDR1 is MNHEY, CDR2 SMNVEV (reference sequence). Trimming stripped 8 bases from V and 7 bases from J, with 18 bases between. The CDR3 is 13 amino acids. Here the CDR3 reads CASGGNGGREQYF. The CDR3 DNA reads as TGTGCCAGCGGGGGTAATGGGGGGAGAGAGCAGTACTTC.

The chain employs TRBV15 and TRBJ2-1; 7 bases are shared with TRBD1. The ends lost 0 bases at V and 6 bases at J; junction bases unmatched: 17. CDR1 and CDR2 (germline): LNHNV, YYDKDF (reference sequence). The CDR3 totals 19 residues. This chain's CDR3 is CATSREAPTRPDRFNEQFF. The CDR3 coding sequence is TGTGCCACCAGCAGAGAGGCCCCAACCAGACCGGACAGGTTCAATGAGCAGTTCTTC.

This clonotype was counted between two and nine times. The genes are TRBV5-1 and TRBJ2-2; D perhaps matches TRBD2 (6 bases). The CDR3 is 14 residues long. Germline V gene lookup returns CDR1 SGHRS and CDR2 YFSETQ. V was pared by 4 bases and J by 6 bases, with 13 bases between. The CDR3 nucleotides read TGCGCCAGCAGCACTTCTGGGAGGCCCGGGGAGCTGTTTTTT. This gives the protein CASSTSGRPGELFF.

This clonotype appeared a few times. The V gene is TRBV12-5, the J gene TRBJ1-1; the D is unclear. The length of the CDR3 is 13 residues. V gave up 2 bases and J gave up 0 bases, with 4 bases separating them. Germline V lookup: CDR1 LGHNT, CDR2 FRNRAP. Here the CDR3 DNA reads TGTGCTAGTGGTTTGTACCTGAACACTGAAGCTTTCTTT. This gives the protein CASGLYLNTEAFF.